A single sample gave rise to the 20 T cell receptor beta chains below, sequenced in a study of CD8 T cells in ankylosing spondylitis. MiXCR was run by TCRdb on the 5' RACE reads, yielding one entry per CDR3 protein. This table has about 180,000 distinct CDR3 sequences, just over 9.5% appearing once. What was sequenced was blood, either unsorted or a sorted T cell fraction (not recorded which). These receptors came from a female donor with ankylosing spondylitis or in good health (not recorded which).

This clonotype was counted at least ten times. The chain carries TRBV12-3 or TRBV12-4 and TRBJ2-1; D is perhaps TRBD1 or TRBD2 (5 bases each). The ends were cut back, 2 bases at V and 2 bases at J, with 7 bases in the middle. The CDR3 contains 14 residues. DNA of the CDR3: TGTGCCAGCAGTTTAACGGGGCCCTACAATGAGCAGTTCTTC. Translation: CASSLTGPYNEQFF.

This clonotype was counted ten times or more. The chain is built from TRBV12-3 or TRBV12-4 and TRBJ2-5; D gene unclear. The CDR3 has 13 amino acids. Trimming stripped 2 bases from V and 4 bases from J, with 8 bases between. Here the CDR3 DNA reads TGTGCCAGCAGTTTAATCTTGGGAGAGACCCAGTACTTC. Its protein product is CASSLILGETQYF.

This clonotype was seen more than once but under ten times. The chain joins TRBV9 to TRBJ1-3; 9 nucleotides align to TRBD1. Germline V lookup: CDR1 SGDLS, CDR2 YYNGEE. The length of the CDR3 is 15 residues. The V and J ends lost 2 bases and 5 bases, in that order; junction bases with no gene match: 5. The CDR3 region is CASSVAGTGRNTIYF. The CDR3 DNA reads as TGTGCCAGCAGCGTCGCTGGGACAGGGCGAAACACCATATATTTT.

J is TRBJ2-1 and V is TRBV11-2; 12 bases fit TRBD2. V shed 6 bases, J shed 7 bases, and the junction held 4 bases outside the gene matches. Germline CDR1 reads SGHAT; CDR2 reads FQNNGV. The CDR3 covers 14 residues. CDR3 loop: CASRLAGGLNEQFF. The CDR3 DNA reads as TGTGCCAGCAGGCTAGCGGGAGGGCTGAATGAGCAGTTCTTC.

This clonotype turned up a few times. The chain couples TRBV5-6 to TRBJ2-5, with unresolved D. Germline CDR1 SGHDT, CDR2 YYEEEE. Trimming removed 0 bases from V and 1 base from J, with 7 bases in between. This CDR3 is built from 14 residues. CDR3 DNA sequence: TGTGCCAGCAGCTTGGGGGGAATCCAAGAGACCCAGTACTTC. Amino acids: CASSLGGIQETQYF.

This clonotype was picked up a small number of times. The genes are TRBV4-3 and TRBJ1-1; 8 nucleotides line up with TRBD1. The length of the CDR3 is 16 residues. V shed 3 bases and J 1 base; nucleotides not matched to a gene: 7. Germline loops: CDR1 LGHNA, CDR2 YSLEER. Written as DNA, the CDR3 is TGCGCCAGCAGCCAGAGGACAGGGAGGGAGAACACTGAAGCTTTCTTT. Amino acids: CASSQRTGRENTEAFF.

The DNA for the CDR3 is TGTGCCAGCAGCCAAGACAGCGAGCAGTACTTC. Its translation is CASSQDSEQYF. The J gene is TRBJ2-7, the V gene TRBV4-2; no clear D. CDR3 length equals 11 residues. V shed 0 bases and J shed 6 bases, with 3 bases lying between them. Germline values: CDR1 LGHNA, CDR2 YNFKEQ.

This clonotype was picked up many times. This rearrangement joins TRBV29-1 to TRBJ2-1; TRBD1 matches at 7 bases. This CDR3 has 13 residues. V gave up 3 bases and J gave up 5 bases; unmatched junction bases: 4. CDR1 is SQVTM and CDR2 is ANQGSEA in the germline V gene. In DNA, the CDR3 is TGCAGCGTTGACACAGGGGCGCACAATGAGCAGTTCTTC. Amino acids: CSVDTGAHNEQFF.

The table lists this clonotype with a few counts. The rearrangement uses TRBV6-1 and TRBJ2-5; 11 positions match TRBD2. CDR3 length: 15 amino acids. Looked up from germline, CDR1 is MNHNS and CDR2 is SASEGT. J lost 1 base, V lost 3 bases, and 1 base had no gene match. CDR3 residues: CASSEGLAVQETQYF. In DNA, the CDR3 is TGTGCCAGCAGTGAGGGACTAGCGGTCCAAGAGACCCAGTACTTC.

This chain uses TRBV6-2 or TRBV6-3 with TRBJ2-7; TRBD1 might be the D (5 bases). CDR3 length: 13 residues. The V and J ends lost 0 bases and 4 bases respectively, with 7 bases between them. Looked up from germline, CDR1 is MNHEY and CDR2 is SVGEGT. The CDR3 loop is CASSYSRAYEQYF. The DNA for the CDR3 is TGTGCCAGCAGTTACTCCAGGGCTTACGAGCAGTACTTC.

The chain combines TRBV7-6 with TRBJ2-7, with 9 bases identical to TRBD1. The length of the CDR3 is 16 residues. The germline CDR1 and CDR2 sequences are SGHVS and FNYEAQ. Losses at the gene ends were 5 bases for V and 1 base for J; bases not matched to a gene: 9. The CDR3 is CASSSSRDRDSYEQYF. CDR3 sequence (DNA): TGTGCCAGCAGCAGCAGCCGGGACAGGGATTCCTACGAGCAGTACTTC.

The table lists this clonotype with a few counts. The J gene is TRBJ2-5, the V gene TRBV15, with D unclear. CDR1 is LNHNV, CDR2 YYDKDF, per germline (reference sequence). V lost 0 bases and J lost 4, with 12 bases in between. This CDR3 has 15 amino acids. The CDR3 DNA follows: TGTGCCACCAGCAGAGATCACCGCCTTGGAGAGACCCAGTACTTC. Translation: CATSRDHRLGETQYF.

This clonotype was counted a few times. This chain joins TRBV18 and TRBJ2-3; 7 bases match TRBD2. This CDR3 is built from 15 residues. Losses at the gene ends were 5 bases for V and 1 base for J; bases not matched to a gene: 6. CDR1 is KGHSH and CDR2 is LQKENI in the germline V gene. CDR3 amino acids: CASSTSAEGTDTQYF. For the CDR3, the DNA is TGTGCCAGCTCAACTAGCGCGGAGGGCACAGATACGCAGTATTTT.

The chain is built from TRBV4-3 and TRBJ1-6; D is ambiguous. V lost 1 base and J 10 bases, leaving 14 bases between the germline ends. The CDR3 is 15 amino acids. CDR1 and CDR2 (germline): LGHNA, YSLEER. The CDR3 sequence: CASSQGTGSGSPLHF. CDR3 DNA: TGCGCCAGCAGCCAAGGAACCGGTTCAGGCTCACCCCTCCACTTT.

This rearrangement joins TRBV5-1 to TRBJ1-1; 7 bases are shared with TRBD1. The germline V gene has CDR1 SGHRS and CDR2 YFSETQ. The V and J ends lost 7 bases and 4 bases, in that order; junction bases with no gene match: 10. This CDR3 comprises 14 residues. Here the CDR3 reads CASSQGEGTTEAFF. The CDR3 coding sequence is TGCGCCAGCTCTCAGGGGGAGGGGACCACTGAAGCTTTCTTT.

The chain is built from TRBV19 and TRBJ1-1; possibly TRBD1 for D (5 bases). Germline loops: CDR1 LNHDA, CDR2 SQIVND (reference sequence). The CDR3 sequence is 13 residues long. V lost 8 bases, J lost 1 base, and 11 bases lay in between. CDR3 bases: TGTGCCAGTCTGAGGGACTCGAACACTGAAGCTTTCTTT. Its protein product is CASLRDSNTEAFF. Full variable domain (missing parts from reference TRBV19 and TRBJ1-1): DGGITQSPKYLFRKEGQNVTLSCEQNLNHDAMYWYRQDPGQGLRLIYYSQIVNDFQKGDIAEGYSVSREKKESFPLTVTSAQKNPTAFYLCASLRDSNTEAFFGQGTRLTVV.

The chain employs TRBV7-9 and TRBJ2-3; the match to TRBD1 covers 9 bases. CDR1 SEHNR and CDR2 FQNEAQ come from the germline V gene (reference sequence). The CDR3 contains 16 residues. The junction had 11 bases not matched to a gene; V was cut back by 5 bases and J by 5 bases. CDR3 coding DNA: TGTGCCAGCAGCCCTCCGGGGGGACAGGGTGGAGATACGCAGTATTTT. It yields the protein CASSPPGGQGGDTQYF.

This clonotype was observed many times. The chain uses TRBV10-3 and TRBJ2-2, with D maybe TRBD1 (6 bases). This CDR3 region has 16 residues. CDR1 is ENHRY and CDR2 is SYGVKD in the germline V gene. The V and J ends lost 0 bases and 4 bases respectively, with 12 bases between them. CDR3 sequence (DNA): TGTGCCATCAGTGAGTCCCATGACAGGAGCACCGGGGAGCTGTTTTTT. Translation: CAISESHDRSTGELFF.

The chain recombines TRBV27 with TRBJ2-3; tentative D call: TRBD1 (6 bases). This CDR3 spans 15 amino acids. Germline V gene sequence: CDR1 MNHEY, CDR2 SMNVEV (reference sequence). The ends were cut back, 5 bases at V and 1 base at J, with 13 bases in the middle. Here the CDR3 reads CASSPHPGGTDTQYF. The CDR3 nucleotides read TGTGCCAGCAGTCCTCACCCAGGGGGCACAGATACGCAGTATTTT.

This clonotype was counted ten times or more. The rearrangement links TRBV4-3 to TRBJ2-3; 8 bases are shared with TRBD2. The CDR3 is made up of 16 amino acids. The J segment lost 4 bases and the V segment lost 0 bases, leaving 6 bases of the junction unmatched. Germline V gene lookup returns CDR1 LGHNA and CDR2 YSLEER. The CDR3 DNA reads TGCGCCAGCAGCCAAGATAATAGCGGGAACGCAGATACGCAGTATTTT. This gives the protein CASSQDNSGNADTQYF.